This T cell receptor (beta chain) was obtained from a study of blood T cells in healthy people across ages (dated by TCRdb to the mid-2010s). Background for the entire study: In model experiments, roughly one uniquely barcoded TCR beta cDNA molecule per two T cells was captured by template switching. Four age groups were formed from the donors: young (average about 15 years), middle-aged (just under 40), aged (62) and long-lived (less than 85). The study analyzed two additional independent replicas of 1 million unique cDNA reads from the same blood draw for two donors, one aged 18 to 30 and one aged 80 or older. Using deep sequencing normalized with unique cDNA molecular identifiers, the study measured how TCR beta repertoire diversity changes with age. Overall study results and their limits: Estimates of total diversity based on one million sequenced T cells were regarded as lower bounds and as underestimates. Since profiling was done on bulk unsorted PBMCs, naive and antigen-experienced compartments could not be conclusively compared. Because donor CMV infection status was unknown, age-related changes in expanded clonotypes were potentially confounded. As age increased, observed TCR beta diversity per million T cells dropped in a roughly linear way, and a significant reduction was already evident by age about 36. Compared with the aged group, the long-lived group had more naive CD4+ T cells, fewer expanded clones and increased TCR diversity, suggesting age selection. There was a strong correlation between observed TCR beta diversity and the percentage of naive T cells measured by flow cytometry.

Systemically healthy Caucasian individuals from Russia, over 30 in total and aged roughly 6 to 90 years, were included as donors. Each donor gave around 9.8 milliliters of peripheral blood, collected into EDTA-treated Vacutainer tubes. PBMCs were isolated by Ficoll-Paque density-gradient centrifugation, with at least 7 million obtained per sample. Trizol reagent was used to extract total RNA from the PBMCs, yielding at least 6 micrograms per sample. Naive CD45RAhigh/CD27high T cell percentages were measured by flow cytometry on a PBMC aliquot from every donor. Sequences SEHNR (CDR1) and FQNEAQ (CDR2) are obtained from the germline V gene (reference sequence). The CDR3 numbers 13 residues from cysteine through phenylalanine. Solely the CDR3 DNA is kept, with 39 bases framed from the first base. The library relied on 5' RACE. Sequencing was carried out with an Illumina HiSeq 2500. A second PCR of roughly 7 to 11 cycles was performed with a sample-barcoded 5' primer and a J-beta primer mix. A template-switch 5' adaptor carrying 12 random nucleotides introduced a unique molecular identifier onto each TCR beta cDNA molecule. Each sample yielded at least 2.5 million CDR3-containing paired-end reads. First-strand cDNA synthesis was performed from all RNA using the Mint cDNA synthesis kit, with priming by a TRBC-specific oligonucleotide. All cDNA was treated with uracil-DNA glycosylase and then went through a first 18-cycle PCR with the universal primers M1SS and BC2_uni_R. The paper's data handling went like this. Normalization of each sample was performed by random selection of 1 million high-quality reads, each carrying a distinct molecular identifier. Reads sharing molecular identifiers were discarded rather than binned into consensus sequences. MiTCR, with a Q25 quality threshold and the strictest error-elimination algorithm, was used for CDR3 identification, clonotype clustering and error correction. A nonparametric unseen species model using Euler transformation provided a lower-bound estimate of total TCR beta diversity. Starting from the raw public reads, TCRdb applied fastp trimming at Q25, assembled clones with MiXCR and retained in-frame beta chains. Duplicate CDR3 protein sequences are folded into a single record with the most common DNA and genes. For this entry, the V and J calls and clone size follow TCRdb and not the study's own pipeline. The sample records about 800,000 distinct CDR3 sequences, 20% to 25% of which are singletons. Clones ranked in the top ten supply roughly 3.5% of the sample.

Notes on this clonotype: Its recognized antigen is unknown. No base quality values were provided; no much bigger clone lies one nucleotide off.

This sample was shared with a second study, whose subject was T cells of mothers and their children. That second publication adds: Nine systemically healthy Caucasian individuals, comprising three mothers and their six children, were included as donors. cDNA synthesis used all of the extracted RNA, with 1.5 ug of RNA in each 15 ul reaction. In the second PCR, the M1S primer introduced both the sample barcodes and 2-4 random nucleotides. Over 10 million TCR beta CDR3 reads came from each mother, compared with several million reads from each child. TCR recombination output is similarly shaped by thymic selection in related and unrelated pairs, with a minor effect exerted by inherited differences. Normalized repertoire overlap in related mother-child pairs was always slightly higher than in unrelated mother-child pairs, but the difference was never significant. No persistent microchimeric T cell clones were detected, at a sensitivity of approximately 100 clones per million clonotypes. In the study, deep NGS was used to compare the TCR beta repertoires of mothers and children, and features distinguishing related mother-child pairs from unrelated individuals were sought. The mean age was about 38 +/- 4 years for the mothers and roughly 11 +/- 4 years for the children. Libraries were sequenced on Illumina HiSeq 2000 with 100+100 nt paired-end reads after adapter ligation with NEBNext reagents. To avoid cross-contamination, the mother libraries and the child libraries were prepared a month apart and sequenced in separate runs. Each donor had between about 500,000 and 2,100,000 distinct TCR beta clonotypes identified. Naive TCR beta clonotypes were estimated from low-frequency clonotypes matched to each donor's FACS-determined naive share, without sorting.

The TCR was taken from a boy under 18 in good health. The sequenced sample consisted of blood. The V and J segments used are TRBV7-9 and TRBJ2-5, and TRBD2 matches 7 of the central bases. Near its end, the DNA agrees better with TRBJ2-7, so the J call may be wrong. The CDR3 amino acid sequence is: CASSRGEGYEQYF. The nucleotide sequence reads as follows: TGTGCCAGCAGCAGAGGGGAGGGCTACGAGCAGTACTTC.